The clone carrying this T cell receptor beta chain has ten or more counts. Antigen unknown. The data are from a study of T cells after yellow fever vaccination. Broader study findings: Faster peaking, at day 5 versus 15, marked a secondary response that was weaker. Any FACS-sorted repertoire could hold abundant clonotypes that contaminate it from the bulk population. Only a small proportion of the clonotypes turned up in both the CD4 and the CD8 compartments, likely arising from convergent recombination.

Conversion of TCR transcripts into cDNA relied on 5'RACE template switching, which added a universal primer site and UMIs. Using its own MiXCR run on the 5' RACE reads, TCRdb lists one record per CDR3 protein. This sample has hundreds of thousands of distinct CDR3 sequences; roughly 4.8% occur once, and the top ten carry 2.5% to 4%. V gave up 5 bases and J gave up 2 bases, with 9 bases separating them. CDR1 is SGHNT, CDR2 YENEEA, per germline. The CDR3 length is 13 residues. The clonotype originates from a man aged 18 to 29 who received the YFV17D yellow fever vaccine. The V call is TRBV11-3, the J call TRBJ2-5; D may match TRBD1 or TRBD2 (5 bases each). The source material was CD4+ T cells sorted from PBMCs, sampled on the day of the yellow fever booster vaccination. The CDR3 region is CASSRDQQETQYF. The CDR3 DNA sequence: TGTGCCAGCAGCCGGGACCAACAAGAGACCCAGTACTTC. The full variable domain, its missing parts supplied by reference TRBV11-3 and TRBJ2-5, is EAGVVQSPRYKIIEKKQPVAFWCNPISGHNTLYWYLQNLGQGPELLIRYENEEAVDDSQLPKDRFSAERLKGVDSTLKIQPAELGDSAVYLCASSRDQQETQYFGPGTRLLVL.